Presented here are 5 T cell receptor beta chains from one specimen sequenced in a study of CD8+CD57+ T cells in acquired aplastic anemia (dated by TCRdb to the late 2010s). The patients picked for sequencing were ones in whom flow cytometry had shown an expansion of CD8+CD57+ cells. Sequencing instrument: Illumina HiSeq 2000. Genomic DNA was used as template for profiling of TCR beta VDJ combinations and CDR3 sequences. Using fastp trimming at Q25 and MiXCR clonotype assembly, TCRdb reanalyzed the public sequencing data and kept in-frame beta chains. When rows share a CDR3 protein, they turn into one entry using the most common DNA and genes. The table for this sample lists over 150,000 distinct CDR3 sequences; 50% to 65% of them were counted only once. The leading ten clones occupy about 42% of the sample. The sequencing sample was made of sorted CD4+, CD8+, or CD8+CD57+ T cells (not recorded which) from PBMCs. These receptor sequences come from a human donor with aplastic anemia.

V gene TRBV6-6 combines with J gene TRBJ2-3; the D gene is possibly TRBD2 (7 bases). CDR1 MNHNY and CDR2 SVGAGI come from the germline V gene (reference sequence). V lost 7 bases to trimming and J lost 2 bases, with 16 bases between them. The CDR3 has 15 amino acids. The CDR3 reads CASIWGGGTTDTQYF. In nucleotides, the CDR3 is TGTGCCAGCATTTGGGGGGGCGGAACCACAGATACGCAGTATTTT.

This sequence joins TRBV7-9 and TRBJ1-6, with 9 bases lining up with TRBD1. V was clipped by 6 bases and J by 9 bases; unmatched bases: 15. This CDR3 region has 17 residues. Germline V lookup: CDR1 SEHNR, CDR2 FQNEAQ (reference sequence). The CDR3 DNA reads TGTGCCAGCAGACCCGGGACAGGGTCCTTAAGAGGTTCACCCCTCCACTTT. This codes for CASRPGTGSLRGSPLHF.

The chain is built from TRBV15 and TRBJ2-1, with unresolved D. Trimming removed 0 bases at V and 3 bases at J, with 3 bases between. Looked up from germline, CDR1 is LNHNV and CDR2 is YYDKDF (reference sequence). CDR3 size: 13 residues. CDR3 bases: TGTGCCACCAGCAGAGACTACTACAATGAGCAGTTCTTC. It is translated as CATSRDYYNEQFF.

The chain employs TRBV10-1 and TRBJ1-1; D is undetermined. Trimming shortened V by 6 bases and J by 1 base, and 9 bases separated the two germline ends. Germline-derived CDR1 and CDR2 are WNHNN and SYGVQD (reference sequence). The CDR3 is 13 amino acids. CDR3 in DNA: TGCGCCAGCAGGGCCCAGTGGAACACTGAAGCTTTCTTT. It is translated as CASRAQWNTEAFF.

V and J are TRBV20-1 and TRBJ2-1, with 8 positions matching TRBD2. Looked up from germline, CDR1 is DFQATT and CDR2 is SNEGSKA (reference sequence). The V segment lost 3 bases and the J segment 6 bases; nucleotides outside the gene matches: 7. The CDR3 loop spans 14 amino acids. CDR3 bases: TGCAGTGCTAGGCGGGGGACTAGGGGCAATGAGCAGTTCTTC. Protein sequence: CSARRGTRGNEQFF.